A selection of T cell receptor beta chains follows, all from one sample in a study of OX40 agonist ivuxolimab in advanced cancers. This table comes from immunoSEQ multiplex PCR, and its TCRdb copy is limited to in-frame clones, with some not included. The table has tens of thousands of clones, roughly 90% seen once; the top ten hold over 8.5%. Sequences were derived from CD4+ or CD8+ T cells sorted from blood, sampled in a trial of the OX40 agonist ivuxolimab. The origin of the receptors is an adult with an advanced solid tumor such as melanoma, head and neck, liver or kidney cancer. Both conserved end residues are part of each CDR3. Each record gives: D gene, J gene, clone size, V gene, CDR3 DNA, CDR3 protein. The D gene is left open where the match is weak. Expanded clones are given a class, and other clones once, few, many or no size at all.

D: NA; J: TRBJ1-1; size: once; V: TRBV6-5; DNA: TGTGCCAGCAGTTACCCGCAGGGGACAGAAGCTTTCTTT; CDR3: CASSYPQGTEAFF
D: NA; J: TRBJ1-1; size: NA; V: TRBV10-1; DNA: TGCGCCAGCGGAGACCCGAACACTGAAGCTTTCTTT; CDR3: CASGDPNTEAFF
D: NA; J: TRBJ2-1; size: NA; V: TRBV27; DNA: TGTGCCAGCAGTCAATTCCCACCAGGCAATGAGCAGTTCTTC; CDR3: CASSQFPPGNEQFF
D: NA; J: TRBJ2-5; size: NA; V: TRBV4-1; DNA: TGCGCCAGCAGCCAGGGTTACAATGGAGACCTGGATCACCCGTACCAAGAGACCCAGTACTTC; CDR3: CASSQGYNGDLDHPYQETQYF
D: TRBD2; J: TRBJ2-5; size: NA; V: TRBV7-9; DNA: TGTGCCAGCAGCCCCCGAGTACTAGCGGGGGGGCAAGAGACCCAGTACTTC; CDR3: CASSPRVLAGGQETQYF
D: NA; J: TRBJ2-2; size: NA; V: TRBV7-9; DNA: TGTGCCAGCAGCTGGGACTTAACCGGGGAGCTGTTTTTT; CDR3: CASSWDLTGELFF
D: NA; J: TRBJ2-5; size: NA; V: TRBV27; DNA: TGTGCCAGCAGTTTACTTGGGTACGGAGAGACCCAGTACTTC; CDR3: CASSLLGYGETQYF
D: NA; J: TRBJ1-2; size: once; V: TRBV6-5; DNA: TGTGCCAGCAGTCCGCTTGACAGTTTATATGGCTACACCTTC; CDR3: CASSPLDSLYGYTF
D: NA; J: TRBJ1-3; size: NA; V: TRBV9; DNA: TGTGCCAGCAGCGTAGGCGGAAGCTCTGGAAACACCATATATTTT; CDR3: CASSVGGSSGNTIYF
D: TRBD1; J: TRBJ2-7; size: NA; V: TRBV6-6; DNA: TGTGCCAGCAGCCGAGGGACAGCGATTTTCTACGAGCAGTACTTC; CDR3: CASSRGTAIFYEQYF
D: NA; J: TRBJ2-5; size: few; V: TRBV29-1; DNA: TGCAGCGTTGACCCTGGTTTCGGGGGAGAGACCCAGTACTTC; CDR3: CSVDPGFGGETQYF
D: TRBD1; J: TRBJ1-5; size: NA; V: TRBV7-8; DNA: TGTGCCAGCAGCTACTTCCCAGGGGGAGCTCAGCCCCAGCATTTT; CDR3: CASSYFPGGAQPQHF
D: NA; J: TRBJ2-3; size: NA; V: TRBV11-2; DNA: TGTGCCAGCAGCTCACATTGGACGGGCTCTAGCACAGATACGCAGTATTTT; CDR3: CASSSHWTGSSTDTQYF
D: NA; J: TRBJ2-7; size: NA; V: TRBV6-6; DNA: TGTGCCAGCAGTTACTCGTCCACCGATTACTCCTACGAGCAGTACTTC; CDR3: CASSYSSTDYSYEQYF
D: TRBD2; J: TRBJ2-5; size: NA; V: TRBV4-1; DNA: TGCGCCAGCAGCCAAATAGGGGGGGGACTAGCGGGGGCCGGAGAGACCCAGTACTTC; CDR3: CASSQIGGGLAGAGETQYF
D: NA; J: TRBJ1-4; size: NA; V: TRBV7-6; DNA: TGTGCCAGCAGCTTAGCGCTGGCCGACTTAGGGGAAAAACTGTTTTTT; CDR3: CASSLALADLGEKLFF